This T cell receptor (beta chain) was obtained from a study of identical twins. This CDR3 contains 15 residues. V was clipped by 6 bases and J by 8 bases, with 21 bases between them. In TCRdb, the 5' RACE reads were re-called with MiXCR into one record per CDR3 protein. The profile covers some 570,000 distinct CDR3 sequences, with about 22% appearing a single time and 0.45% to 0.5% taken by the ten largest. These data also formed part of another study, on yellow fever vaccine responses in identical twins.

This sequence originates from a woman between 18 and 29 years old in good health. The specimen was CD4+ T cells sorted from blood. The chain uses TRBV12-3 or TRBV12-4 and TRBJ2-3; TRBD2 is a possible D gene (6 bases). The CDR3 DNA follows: TGTGCCAGCAGCCCGAGGGACTCTCAAAAGGCTACGCAGTATTTT. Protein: CASSPRDSQKATQYF.